This paragraph covers one TCR beta chain sequence. In each case, RNA was isolated and then reverse transcribed into cDNA as the sequencing template. TCRdb keeps only in-frame clones here, not all; method: immunoSEQ multiplex PCR. The table has some 51,000 clones, about 96% seen once. Trimming stripped 3 bases from V and 4 bases from J, with 12 bases between. The CDR3 runs 15 residues. Germline V CDR1 and CDR2: LGHNA, YSLEER. Sorting of PBMCs yielded the CD4+ and CD8+ T cells. This specimen comes from a study of CD8+ T cells in alopecia areata. The genes are TRBV4-3 and TRBJ2-2; tentatively, D is TRBD1 or TRBD2 (5 bases each). The specimen comprised CD8+ T cells sorted from blood, sampled at week 0. The clonotype was recovered from a human donor with alopecia areata. The CDR3 sequence is CASSQDLGPTGELFF. As DNA, the CDR3 is TGCGCCAGCAGCCAGGACCTGGGACCCACCGGGGAGCTGTTTTTT.